The 8 T cell receptor beta chains presented below share a single source sample, sequenced in a study of shared clonotypes between healthy human individuals. Some clones are missing from TCRdb's copy, which holds only in-frame ones; the method was immunoSEQ multiplex PCR. The table records millions of clones, around nine tenths of them present only once. Sequencing input: naive CD4+ T cells sorted from blood. The subset denotes: CD45RA+ positively selected. These receptor sequences come from a man in his late teens or twenties in good health.

The rearrangement joins TRBV7-2 to TRBJ1-5; D is ambiguous. Trimming took off 1 base at V and 0 bases at J, with 7 bases between the two ends. The CDR3 spans 15 residues. Germline lookup yields CDR1 SGHTA and CDR2 FQGNSA. The CDR3, as DNA: TGTGCCAGCAGCTTAGACGCAGCTAGCAATCAGCCCCAGCATTTT. Protein product: CASSLDAASNQPQHF.

The chain uses TRBV2 and TRBJ2-7; 9 nucleotides align to TRBD1. Per germline, CDR1 SNHLY and CDR2 FYNNEI. J gave up 7 bases and V 5 bases, and 9 bases lay outside the gene matches. This CDR3 contains 14 residues. This CDR3 reads CASSKSGTGWEQYF. The CDR3 DNA sequence: TGTGCCAGCAGTAAATCGGGGACAGGGTGGGAGCAGTACTTC. The whole variable domain, remainder taken from reference TRBV2 and TRBJ2-7, is EPEVTQTPSHQVTQMGQEVILRCVPISNHLYFYWYRQILGQKVEFLVSFYNNEISEKSEIFDDQFSVERPDGSNFTLKIRSTKLEDSAMYFCASSKSGTGWEQYFGPGTRLTVT.

The chain combines TRBV6-5 with TRBJ1-1, with D hard to call. With 0 bases removed from V and 5 bases from J, the gap between germline ends came to 13 bases. The germline gives CDR1 MNHEY, CDR2 SVGAGI. CDR3 length equals 15 residues. Here the CDR3 DNA reads TGTGCCAGCAGTTACTCGCGACAACCGAGGACTGAAGCTTTCTTT. Protein: CASSYSRQPRTEAFF.

The rearrangement uses TRBV5-1 and TRBJ2-7, with D perhaps TRBD1 (5 bases). Germline V CDR1 and CDR2: SGHRS, YFSETQ. The V gene lost 4 bases and the J gene lost 3 bases, with 11 bases spanning the gap. This CDR3 comprises 13 residues. The CDR3 coding sequence is TGCGCCAGCAGCCCAGGGCGTCTCTACGAGCAGTACTTC. Its translation is CASSPGRLYEQYF.

The V gene is TRBV14, the J gene TRBJ2-3; TRBD2 aligns across 10 bases. J lost 4 bases, V lost 0 bases, and 1 base had no gene match. The CDR3 spans 15 residues. Germline V gives CDR1 SGHDN, CDR2 FVKESK. CDR3 bases: TGTGCCAGCAGCCAAGATAGCGGGGGGCCAGATACGCAGTATTTT. Residues: CASSQDSGGPDTQYF.

The chain has TRBV2 and TRBJ2-5, with D unresolved. Per the germline V gene, CDR1 is SNHLY and CDR2 is FYNNEI. V was cut by 2 bases and J by 1 base, with 8 bases left in between. This CDR3 contains 14 residues. DNA for the CDR3: TGTGCCAGCAGTGAATGGGGTGCCCAAGAGACCCAGTACTTC. Translating it yields CASSEWGAQETQYF.

This chain links TRBV7-9 with TRBJ2-3; D unclear. Germline V gene lookup returns CDR1 SEHNR and CDR2 FQNEAQ (reference sequence). V dropped 1 base and J dropped 8 bases, with 16 bases sitting between them. This CDR3 spans 15 amino acids. CDR3 DNA: TGTGCCAGCAGCTTAGGTGGGTCGAGTCGTGCTACGCAGTATTTT. Translation: CASSLGGSSRATQYF.

The chain links TRBV5-8 to TRBJ1-3; the D gene is possibly TRBD1 (5 bases). Trimming stripped 0 bases from V and 2 bases from J, with 9 bases between. The CDR3 totals 15 residues. Germline V CDR1 and CDR2: SGHTS, YDEGEE. CDR3 in DNA: TGTGCCAGCAGCTTGGGAGGGGCGGCTGGAAACACCATATATTTT. Its protein is CASSLGGAAGNTIYF.